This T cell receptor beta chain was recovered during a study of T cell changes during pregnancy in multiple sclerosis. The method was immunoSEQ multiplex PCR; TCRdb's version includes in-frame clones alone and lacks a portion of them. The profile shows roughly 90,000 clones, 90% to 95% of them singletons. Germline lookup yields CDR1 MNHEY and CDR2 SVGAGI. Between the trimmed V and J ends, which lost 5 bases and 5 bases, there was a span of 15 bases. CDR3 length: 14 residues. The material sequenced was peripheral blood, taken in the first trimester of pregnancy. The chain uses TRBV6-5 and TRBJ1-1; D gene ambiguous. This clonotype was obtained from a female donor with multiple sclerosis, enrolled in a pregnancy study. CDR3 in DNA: TGTGCCAGCAGTGAAAGTGGACTCTCGACTGAAGCTTTCTTT. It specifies CASSESGLSTEAFF.